The 25 T cell receptor beta chains given below trace back to one sample, sequenced in a study of CD8+ T cells in alopecia areata. TCR sequencing used cDNA made by reverse transcription of extracted RNA. TCRdb's copy holds only in-frame clones and misses some; the assay was immunoSEQ multiplex PCR. Counted here are about 7,500 clones, 55% to 70% occurring once; the ten biggest clones make up around 15%. Collected material from alopecia areata patients comprised lesional scalp punch biopsies and peripheral blood. This specimen was skin, taken at week 0. These receptor sequences come from a human donor with alopecia areata.

The rearrangement uses TRBV7-7 and TRBJ2-5; no definite D call. Germline CDR1 is SSHAT and CDR2 is FNYEAQ (reference sequence). Trimming shortened V by 1 base and J by 1 base, and 7 bases separated the two germline ends. The CDR3 totals 14 residues. The CDR3 nucleotides read TGTGCCAGCAGCTTAGATAGGCTCCAAGAGACCCAGTACTTC. Encoded protein: CASSLDRLQETQYF.

V is TRBV7-6 and J is TRBJ2-1; 9 positions agree with TRBD2. CDR1 is SGHVS, CDR2 FNYEAQ, per germline. The CDR3 sequence is 15 residues long. V lost 2 bases and J lost 6; bases outside the gene matches: 5. The DNA for the CDR3 is TGTGCCAGCAGCTTAATGACTAGCGGAGGCAATGAGCAGTTCTTC. It specifies CASSLMTSGGNEQFF.

Only a few counts were recorded for this clone. The V call is TRBV4-3, the J call TRBJ1-1; D perhaps matches TRBD1 (5 bases). CDR1 is LGHNA and CDR2 is YSLEER in the germline V gene. The CDR3 consists of 15 residues. Between the trimmed V and J ends, which lost 4 bases and 1 base, there was a span of 13 bases. The CDR3 sequence: CASSLAWGQNTEAFF. The CDR3 DNA sequence: TGCGCCAGCAGCCTAGCTTGGGGCCAGAACACTGAAGCTTTCTTT.

The chain recombines TRBV10-3 with TRBJ2-3, with 12 bases aligning to TRBD2. Germline CDR1 and CDR2: ENHRY and SYGVKD. CDR3 length: 18 amino acids. With 5 bases clipped from V and 0 bases from J, the junction kept 9 bases outside the gene matches. CDR3 sequence: CAISTSGGIKTSTDTQYF. The CDR3 bases are TGTGCCATCAGTACTAGCGGGGGGATTAAGACTAGCACAGATACGCAGTATTTT.

This chain connects TRBV15 to TRBJ2-6; D not resolved. Per the germline V gene, CDR1 is LNHNV and CDR2 is YYDKDF (reference sequence). The CDR3 has 15 amino acids. V lost 8 bases, J lost 0 bases, and 11 bases lay in between. The CDR3 DNA reads as TGTGCCACCTTTAACATTCGCTCTGGGGCCAACGTCCTGACTTTC. Translating it yields CATFNIRSGANVLTF.

This clone was observed a single time. The chain joins TRBV6-6 to TRBJ1-1, with unresolved D. This CDR3 has 14 amino acids. The V and J ends lost 2 bases and 0 bases respectively, with 7 bases between them. The V gene's germline CDR1 is MNHNY and CDR2 SVGAGI (reference sequence). In nucleotides, the CDR3 is TGTGCCAGCAGTTACAGTTTAATGAACACTGAAGCTTTCTTT. Translation: CASSYSLMNTEAFF.

This chain uses TRBV6-1 with TRBJ1-2; D possibly corresponds to TRBD1 (5 bases). Trimming took 9 bases from V and 6 from J, leaving 17 bases between them. CDR1 is MNHNS and CDR2 is SASEGT in the germline V gene. The CDR3 has 13 residues. CDR3 DNA: TGTGCCAGTACAGGAAACGTCTACGATGGCTACACCTTC. This codes for CASTGNVYDGYTF.

This clone appeared a few times. This chain uses TRBV5-1 with TRBJ1-1; D is undetermined. Trimming pared 0 bases from V and 0 bases from J, leaving 12 bases between. This CDR3 is built from 16 residues. CDR1 and CDR2 (germline): SGHRS, YFSETQ. The CDR3 region is CASSLEVAVLNTEAFF. The CDR3 DNA is TGCGCCAGCAGCTTGGAAGTCGCGGTTTTGAACACTGAAGCTTTCTTT.

J is TRBJ2-6 and V is TRBV19; possibly TRBD1 for D (6 bases). This CDR3 contains 17 residues. V lost 3 bases and J 4 bases, leaving 16 bases between the germline ends. Germline V gene sequence: CDR1 LNHDA, CDR2 SQIVND (reference sequence). The CDR3 bases are TGTGCCAGTAGTATTACAGGGTTTGATTCCGGGGCCAACGTCCTGACTTTC. Its protein is CASSITGFDSGANVLTF. Variable domain in full (rest from reference TRBV19 and TRBJ2-6): DGGITQSPKYLFRKEGQNVTLSCEQNLNHDAMYWYRQDPGQGLRLIYYSQIVNDFQKGDIAEGYSVSREKKESFPLTVTSAQKNPTAFYLCASSITGFDSGANVLTFGAGSRLTVL.

The chain uses TRBV5-4 and TRBJ2-5, with no clear D. There are 15 residues in the CDR3. From germline, CDR1 is SGHNT and CDR2 YYREEE (reference sequence). The V gene lost 5 bases and the J gene lost 2 bases, with 16 bases spanning the gap. The CDR3 nucleotides read TGTGCCAGCAGTCCAGGCGTCATGGGTCAAGAGACCCAGTACTTC. It specifies CASSPGVMGQETQYF.

This clone was detected only once. J is TRBJ2-2 and V is TRBV4-1; D possibly corresponds to TRBD2 (7 bases). Trimming cost V 0 bases and J 0 bases, with 17 bases left between them. The CDR3 has 19 residues. Germline CDR1 and CDR2: MGHRA and YSYEKL. CDR3 nucleotides: TGCGCCAGCAGCCAAGAAGATAACGCGGGGGCCGCGAACACCGGGGAGCTGTTTTTT. Encoded protein: CASSQEDNAGAANTGELFF.

This chain uses TRBV2 with TRBJ1-6; no firm D call. Trimming removed 5 bases at V and 7 bases at J, with 12 bases between. This CDR3 has 14 residues. Germline V CDR1 and CDR2: SNHLY, FYNNEI. The CDR3: CASSLELWNSPLHF. CDR3 sequence (DNA): TGTGCCAGCAGTTTAGAGTTGTGGAATTCACCCCTCCACTTT.

The chain joins TRBV6-6 to TRBJ1-2; D not certain. The CDR3 totals 15 residues. Germline loops: CDR1 MNHNY, CDR2 SVGAGI (reference sequence). Trimming cost V 2 bases and J 7 bases, with 17 bases left between them. In nucleotides, the CDR3 is TGTGCCAGCAGTTACGTCCCCCCCAGGAGGTTTGGCTACACCTTC. This translates into CASSYVPPRRFGYTF.

The V call is TRBV5-1, the J call TRBJ1-1; 9 positions agree with TRBD1. The CDR3 totals 15 residues. Trimming removed 0 bases from V and 2 bases from J; junction bases left unmatched: 2. Germline V lookup: CDR1 SGHRS, CDR2 YFSETQ. For the CDR3, the DNA is TGCGCCAGCAGCTTGGGGACAGGGGTTAACACTGAAGCTTTCTTT. Encoded protein: CASSLGTGVNTEAFF.

This clone has only a few counts. V and J are TRBV10-2 and TRBJ1-5; D is uncertain. This CDR3 is 16 amino acids long. Germline V CDR1 and CDR2: WSHSY, SAAADI. The V end was cut by 0 bases, the J end by 0 bases, with 9 bases between. The CDR3 protein is CASSESPGNSNQPQHF. Here the CDR3 DNA reads TGCGCCAGCAGTGAGTCTCCAGGAAATAGCAATCAGCCCCAGCATTTT.

This chain joins TRBV9 and TRBJ2-5, with D perhaps TRBD2 (5 bases). CDR3 length: 15 amino acids. With 2 bases removed from V and 2 bases from J, the gap between germline ends came to 13 bases. Germline V gives CDR1 SGDLS, CDR2 YYNGEE. Here the CDR3 DNA reads TGTGCCAGCAGCGTCTCTATAGCGCCACAAGAGACCCAGTACTTC. Amino acid sequence: CASSVSIAPQETQYF.

This clone was recorded a few times. V gene TRBV4-1 combines with J gene TRBJ1-1; D remains ambiguous. V lost 1 base and J 8 bases, leaving 8 bases between the germline ends. Germline V gives CDR1 MGHRA, CDR2 YSYEKL. The CDR3 has 12 residues. This CDR3 is CASSQGQLEAFF. The CDR3 DNA reads as TGCGCCAGCAGCCAAGGGCAGTTAGAAGCTTTCTTT.

This clone occurred a few times. The chain is built from TRBV6-6 and TRBJ2-2, with D possibly matching TRBD1 (6 bases). The CDR3 runs to 13 residues. V was shortened by 9 bases and J by 7 bases, with 15 bases between the two germline ends. Germline loops: CDR1 MNHNY, CDR2 SVGAGI (reference sequence). The CDR3 nucleotides read TGTGCCAGTTTTACAGGGTACTACGGGGAGCTGTTTTTT. Its translation: CASFTGYYGELFF.

The genes are TRBV11-2 and TRBJ2-5; TRBD1 agrees at 7 bases. The J call may be in error: the DNA end matches TRBJ2-7 better. CDR1 and CDR2 (germline): SGHAT, FQNNGV. The CDR3 is 16 residues long. DNA of the CDR3: TGTGCCAGCAGCTCGACCGGATGGGGACAGACCTACGAGCAGTACTTC. Protein: CASSSTGWGQTYEQYF.

This clone came up a few times. The J gene is TRBJ2-1, the V gene TRBV9; D ambiguous. Deletions cut 0 bases from V and 8 bases from J, with 12 bases between. Per germline, CDR1 SGDLS and CDR2 YYNGEE. CDR3 length: 14 amino acids. This chain's CDR3 is CASSVEGSWDEQFF. Written as DNA, the CDR3 is TGTGCCAGCAGCGTAGAGGGTAGTTGGGATGAGCAGTTCTTC. The full variable domain, rest sourced from reference TRBV9 and TRBJ2-1, is DSGVTQTPKHLITATGQRVTLRCSPRSGDLSVYWYQQSLDQGLQFLIQYYNGEERAKGNILERFSAQQFPDLHSELNLSSLELGDSALYFCASSVEGSWDEQFFGPGTRLTVL.

This clone was seen more than once but under ten times. The V call is TRBV6-1, the J call TRBJ1-2; D not resolved. There are 14 residues in the CDR3. The V gene's germline CDR1 is MNHNS and CDR2 SASEGT. The V and J ends lost 5 bases and 4 bases respectively, with 14 bases between them. CDR3 region: CASSTPGTRYGYTF. For the CDR3, the DNA is TGTGCCAGCAGTACGCCGGGAACCCGCTATGGCTACACCTTC.

The chain uses TRBV5-1 and TRBJ1-4; no definite D call. Germline V gene lookup returns CDR1 SGHRS and CDR2 YFSETQ. V lost 0 bases and J 9 bases, leaving 15 bases between the germline ends. The CDR3 has 15 amino acids. CDR3 nucleotides: TGCGCCAGCAGCTTGGAGGCCGGAGACTTTAAAAAACTGTTTTTT. Protein product: CASSLEAGDFKKLFF.

The CDR3 DNA sequence: TGTGCCAGTAGTATCTCGGAACTGACCCCGCGGAGTGAGCAGTTCTTC. This translates into CASSISELTPRSEQFF. The chain combines TRBV19 with TRBJ2-1; D not certain. From germline, CDR1 is LNHDA and CDR2 SQIVND (reference sequence). Trimming took off 3 bases at V and 9 bases at J, with 21 bases between the two ends. The CDR3 is made up of 16 amino acids.

This chain connects TRBV7-9 to TRBJ2-2, with D perhaps TRBD1 or TRBD2 (5 bases each). Trimming pared 7 bases from V and 7 bases from J, leaving 19 bases between. This CDR3 region has 15 residues. Germline V gives CDR1 SEHNR, CDR2 FQNEAQ (reference sequence). For the CDR3, the DNA is TGTGCCAGCACCGGGCCCACTCATGGGGGCGGGGAGCTGTTTTTT. Encoded protein: CASTGPTHGGGELFF.

Written as DNA, the CDR3 is TGTGCCTGGAGGGGGGCTTGGGGCGGGGAGCTGTTTTTT. Translating gives CAWRGAWGGELFF. The chain combines TRBV30 with TRBJ2-2; weak D call: TRBD1 (6 bases). This CDR3 region has 13 residues. With 3 bases removed from V and 7 bases from J, the gap between germline ends came to 12 bases. CDR1 is GTSNPN, CDR2 SVGIG, per germline (reference sequence). Combining the CDR3 with reference TRBV30 and TRBJ2-2 gives the whole variable domain SQTIHQWPATLVQPVGSPLSLECTVEGTSNPNLYWYRQAAGRGLQLLFYSVGIGQISSEVPQNLSASRPQDRQFILSSKKLLLSDSGFYLCAWRGAWGGELFFGEGSRLTVL.